A selection of T cell receptor beta chains follows, all from one sample in a study of identical twins. TCRdb used MiXCR to reprocess the 5' RACE reads, holding one entry per CDR3 protein. The repertoire has 500,000 to 650,000 distinct CDR3 sequences, roughly 7.1% of them found once; the top ten carry around 1.6%. These same data were also listed under a study on yellow fever vaccine responses in identical twins.

The sequenced sample consisted of PBMCs. The origin of the receptors is a young woman in good health. The CDR3 runs from the conserved cysteine through the conserved F or W. D genes are given only for firm matches. Clone sizes are given selectively: once, few, many, or a class where the clone is expanded.

d_gene	abundance	j_gene	v_gene	CDR3aa	CDR3nt
TRBD2	many	TRBJ2-3	TRBV20-1	CSARDPLPLGAGGPDTQYF	TGCAGTGCTAGAGACCCTCTCCCGCTCGGAGCGGGGGGCCCCGATACGCAGTATTTT
TRBD2	-	TRBJ2-3	TRBV6-1	CASSERLAGGYTQYF	TGTGCCAGCAGTGAGCGGCTAGCGGGGGGATATACGCAGTATTTT
-	many	TRBJ1-1	TRBV5-1	CASGHNRNTEAFF	TGCGCCAGCGGCCACAACCGAAACACTGAAGCTTTCTTT
TRBD1	-	TRBJ2-1	TRBV18	CASSPQRLPGQGDNEQFF	TGTGCCAGCTCACCACAAAGATTACCGGGACAGGGGGACAATGAGCAGTTCTTC
-	-	TRBJ2-2	TRBV4-2	CASSHQGRQNTGELFF	TGTGCCAGCAGCCACCAGGGACGGCAGAACACCGGGGAGCTGTTTTTT
-	many	TRBJ1-1	TRBV29-1	CSVDPEAFF	TGCAGCGTAGACCCTGAAGCTTTCTTT
TRBD2	few	TRBJ2-1	TRBV29-1	CSVRRTSGRPSSSYNEQFF	TGCAGCGTGCGCCGGACTAGCGGGAGACCCTCCAGCTCCTACAATGAGCAGTTCTTC
TRBD2	many	TRBJ2-1	TRBV29-1	CSVGRTSGMDNEQFF	TGCAGCGTGGGGCGGACTAGCGGGATGGACAATGAGCAGTTCTTC
TRBD2	few	TRBJ2-1	TRBV27	CASTLLAGGSFEQFF	TGTGCCAGCACCCTACTAGCGGGAGGGTCATTTGAGCAGTTCTTC
-	many	TRBJ2-2	TRBV12-3/TRBV12-4	CASRLRTGELFF	TGTGCCAGCAGACTTAGAACCGGGGAGCTGTTTTTT
-	many	TRBJ2-3	TRBV10-3	CAISESSRGTDTQYF	TGTGCCATCAGTGAGTCGAGTAGGGGCACAGATACGCAGTATTTT
-	-	TRBJ1-1	TRBV20-1	CSARDYGREGVTEAFF	TGCAGTGCTAGAGATTATGGCAGGGAAGGTGTCACTGAAGCTTTCTTT
-	-	TRBJ2-3	TRBV7-6	CASSLVFLNTDTQYF	TGTGCCAGCAGCTTAGTCTTCCTAAACACAGATACGCAGTATTTT
-	few	TRBJ2-4	TRBV14	CASSPRTANIQYF	TGTGCCAGCAGCCCGAGGACAGCAAACATTCAGTACTTC
TRBD1	-	TRBJ2-3	TRBV20-1	CSASNRGRADTQYF	TGCAGTGCTAGTAACAGGGGGCGGGCAGATACGCAGTATTTT